One sample yielded the 9 T cell receptor beta chains listed below, sequenced in a study of radiation and T cells in renal cell carcinoma. Specified time point: blood 4 weeks post-SBRT, at nephrectomy. The treatment was: 15 Gy SBRT to primary tumor, nephrectomy 4 weeks later. Clones were read by immunoSEQ multiplex PCR, and TCRdb kept only the in-frame ones, dropping some. The sample lists about 78,000 clones; about nine tenths were seen once. This specimen was blood, taken from a patient whose treatment included radiotherapy and nephrectomy. The receptors derive from a woman aged 65 to 85 with renal cell carcinoma.

The chain uses TRBV7-6 and TRBJ2-1, with TRBD1 identical over 11 bases. Trimming removed 0 bases from V and 8 bases from J; junction bases left unmatched: 3. Germline V CDR1 and CDR2: SGHVS, FNYEAQ. The CDR3 is made up of 15 amino acids. The CDR3 loop is CASSLAGTGGYEQFF. The CDR3 DNA reads TGTGCCAGCAGCTTAGCCGGGACAGGGGGGTATGAGCAGTTCTTC.

The J gene is TRBJ1-2, the V gene TRBV28, with TRBD1 identical over 12 bases. V shed 4 bases and J 6 bases; nucleotides not matched to a gene: 3. This CDR3 comprises 14 residues. From germline, CDR1 is MDHEN and CDR2 SYDVKM. CDR3: CASSSGQGAHGYTF. CDR3 nucleotide sequence: TGTGCCAGCAGTTCGGGACAGGGGGCGCATGGCTACACCTTC.

V gene TRBV27 combines with J gene TRBJ1-1, with no clear D. The CDR3 has 15 amino acids. The ends were cut back, 2 bases at V and 4 bases at J, with 14 bases in the middle. The germline gives CDR1 MNHEY, CDR2 SMNVEV (reference sequence). CDR3 loop: CASSLVVPRFTEAFF. CDR3 DNA sequence: TGTGCCAGCAGTTTAGTGGTACCGAGATTCACTGAAGCTTTCTTT.

This chain links TRBV5-8 with TRBJ1-2, with 10 positions matching TRBD1. There are 15 residues in the CDR3. The J segment lost 5 bases and the V segment lost 2 bases, leaving 6 bases of the junction unmatched. Looked up from germline, CDR1 is SGHTS and CDR2 is YDEGEE. The CDR3 DNA sequence: TGTGCCAGCAGCTTAAAGGGACAGGGGTTATATGGCTACACCTTC. As protein: CASSLKGQGLYGYTF.

This chain connects TRBV29-1 to TRBJ1-1; D remains unclear. V lost 4 bases, J lost 8 bases, and 11 bases lay in between. This CDR3 has 11 residues. Germline V CDR1 and CDR2: SQVTM, ANQGSEA. The CDR3 DNA reads TGCAGCGTTGCCCCCGGCTCAGAAGCTTTCTTT. Translated: CSVAPGSEAFF.

The rearrangement links TRBV4-2 to TRBJ2-7; D perhaps matches TRBD2 (5 bases). In germline, CDR1 is LGHNA, CDR2 YNFKEQ. The CDR3 loop spans 16 amino acids. Trimming left V 0 bases short and J 3 bases short, with 15 bases between. The CDR3 nucleotides are TGTGCCAGCAGCCAAGATATTGGAACAGCGGACTACGAGCAGTACTTC. Residues: CASSQDIGTADYEQYF.

V gene TRBV6-1 combines with J gene TRBJ1-1; D is unclear. V lost 7 bases and J 2 bases, leaving 11 bases between the germline ends. In germline, CDR1 is MNHNS, CDR2 SASEGT. The CDR3 is made up of 13 amino acids. CDR3 coding DNA: TGTGCCAGCAAAGACGGATCCAACACTGAAGCTTTCTTT. Its translation: CASKDGSNTEAFF.

The chain joins TRBV7-2 to TRBJ2-2; 11 bases are shared with TRBD2. With V trimmed by 3 bases and J by 1 base, 7 bases remained unmatched. Germline loops: CDR1 SGHTA, CDR2 FQGNSA. The CDR3 covers 18 residues. In nucleotides, the CDR3 is TGTGCCAGCAGCTTCGGCCTAGCGGGGGGCCTGAACACCGGGGAGCTGTTTTTT. Residues: CASSFGLAGGLNTGELFF.

In nucleotides, the CDR3 is TGTGCCAGCAGCTTAAATATTGGTCCGGGACAGGTAGTTTCACCCCTCCACTTT. As protein: CASSLNIGPGQVVSPLHF. The chain links TRBV7-2 to TRBJ1-6; TRBD1 agrees at 8 bases. The CDR3 runs 18 residues. Germline V gene sequence: CDR1 SGHTA, CDR2 FQGNSA. V shed 2 bases and J 9 bases; nucleotides not matched to a gene: 15.